The table lists the clone carrying this T cell receptor beta chain with a count of one. Its matching antigen is unknown. The data were obtained in a study of T cells in localized non-small cell lung cancer. General study findings and limits: Sequencing covered just one tumor region, so heterogeneity cannot be ruled out. Uninvolved adjacent lung showed higher T cell clonality than tumor. A median of approximately 60 of the top 100 tumor clones appeared in adjacent lung, which was paired and uninvolved.

TCRdb keeps only in-frame clones here, not all; method: immunoSEQ multiplex PCR. The sample shows around 26,000 clones, 80% to 95% of them seen only once. The receptor's source is a female donor older than 55 with stage II squamous cell lung carcinoma. This specimen was peripheral blood, taken before any cancer treatment.

The CDR3 DNA follows: TGCGCCAGCAGCTGGACAGGGGGAGCTGGCACTGAAGCTTTCTTT. This sequence encodes CASSWTGGAGTEAFF. The rearrangement links TRBV5-1 to TRBJ1-1; TRBD1 aligns across 10 bases. Trimming took 3 bases from V and 4 from J; bases not matched to a gene: 6. The CDR3 sequence is 15 residues long. The germline CDR1 and CDR2 sequences are SGHRS and YFSETQ. The full variable domain, with the rest looked up from reference TRBV5-1 and TRBJ1-1, is KAGVTQTPRYLIKTRGQQVTLSCSPISGHRSVSWYQQTPGQGLQFLFEYFSETQRNKGNFPGRFSGRQFSNSRSEMNVSTLELGDSALYLCASSWTGGAGTEAFFGQGTRLTVV.